What follows are 9 T cell receptor beta chains derived from one specimen sequenced in a study of identifying expanded T cells in peripheral blood. Libraries were prepared by immunoSEQ multiplex PCR; TCRdb keeps only in-frame clonotypes and omits some of them. The repertoire includes 75,000 to 100,000 clones, 89% of them detected once, and approximately 2.6% sits in the top ten. Sequenced input: blood. These receptors all come from a person aged 18 to 70 in good health.

V and J are TRBV19 and TRBJ2-2; 8 nucleotides agree with TRBD2. The CDR3 consists of 17 residues. Germline V CDR1 and CDR2: LNHDA, SQIVND (reference sequence). Trimming took 5 bases from V and 0 from J; bases not matched to a gene: 8. CDR3 nucleotide sequence: TGTGCCAGTAGTCTTACTAGCGGTCTTTCGAACACCGGGGAGCTGTTTTTT. It codes for CASSLTSGLSNTGELFF.

The chain couples TRBV27 to TRBJ2-5, with TRBD2 identical over 11 bases. V lost 6 bases to trimming and J lost 4 bases; unmatched junction nucleotides: 10. Germline V CDR1 and CDR2: MNHEY, SMNVEV (reference sequence). This CDR3 has 16 amino acids. In DNA, the CDR3 is TGTGCCAGCAGCCCATTTAGCGGGGGGGAAACAGAGACCCAGTACTTC. Protein sequence: CASSPFSGGETETQYF.

The chain carries TRBV28 and TRBJ1-1, with D possibly being TRBD1 (5 bases). The V end was cut by 8 bases, the J end by 6 bases, with 16 bases between. This CDR3 has 13 residues. Germline V gene sequence: CDR1 MDHEN, CDR2 SYDVKM. This CDR3 is CASLLRRGAEAFF. The CDR3 coding sequence is TGTGCCAGCCTCTTACGTCGGGGGGCTGAAGCTTTCTTT.

The chain uses TRBV11-2 and TRBJ2-5; TRBD1 might be the D (6 bases). CDR1 is SGHAT, CDR2 FQNNGV, per germline. There are 13 residues in the CDR3. Deletions cut 5 bases from V and 5 bases from J, with 12 bases between. CDR3 residues: CASSEHRGETQYF. The CDR3 DNA reads as TGTGCCAGCAGCGAACATAGGGGGGAGACCCAGTACTTC.

The chain employs TRBV28 and TRBJ1-5; tentative D call: TRBD1 (6 bases). CDR1 is MDHEN, CDR2 SYDVKM, per germline. V dropped 3 bases and J dropped 1 base, with 16 bases sitting between them. CDR3 length equals 17 residues. The CDR3 is CASSLLRGAGSNQPQHF. In DNA, the CDR3 is TGTGCCAGCAGTTTGTTACGGGGGGCAGGGAGCAATCAGCCCCAGCATTTT.

This sequence joins TRBV10-3 and TRBJ2-7; TRBD2 is a possible D gene (5 bases). Trimming cost V 6 bases and J 4 bases, with 10 bases left between them. The CDR3 sequence is 12 residues long. Germline V lookup: CDR1 ENHRY, CDR2 SYGVKD. The CDR3 sequence: CAISPGEYEQYF. CDR3 DNA: TGTGCCATCAGCCCCGGGGAATACGAGCAGTACTTC.

This clone showed up just a few times. This chain connects TRBV28 to TRBJ1-1; D is possibly TRBD1 (6 bases). Trimming took off 1 base at V and 1 base at J, with 13 bases between the two ends. The CDR3 contains 16 residues. Germline lookup yields CDR1 MDHEN and CDR2 SYDVKM. The CDR3 coding sequence is TGTGCCAGCAGTTTATTTGGCAGGGGAGGGAACACTGAAGCTTTCTTT. It encodes CASSLFGRGGNTEAFF. Using reference TRBV28 and TRBJ1-1 for the parts outside the CDR3, the full variable domain is DVKVTQSSRYLVKRTGEKVFLECVQDMDHENMFWYRQDPGLGLRLIYFSYDVKMKEKGDIPEGYSVSREKKERFSLILESASTNQTSMYLCASSLFGRGGNTEAFFGQGTRLTVV.

This chain uses TRBV2 with TRBJ1-4; the D is unclear. The V gene's germline CDR1 is SNHLY and CDR2 FYNNEI. The CDR3 is 15 amino acids. V lost 4 bases to trimming and J lost 7 bases, with 16 bases between them. Written as DNA, the CDR3 is TGTGCCAGCAGTGCTTTGTCCGACCCAGGTGAAAAACTGTTTTTT. It specifies CASSALSDPGEKLFF.

This clone was seen only a few times. CDR3 nucleotides: TGTGCCAGCAGGCCTACTAGCGGACATAACACCGGGGAGCTGTTTTTT. Its translation is CASRPTSGHNTGELFF. The rearrangement joins TRBV11-2 to TRBJ2-2; TRBD2 matches 8 bases. CDR1 is SGHAT, CDR2 FQNNGV, per germline. The CDR3 length is 16 residues. Germline trimming cut 6 bases from V and 2 bases from J; bases unmatched to any gene: 8.